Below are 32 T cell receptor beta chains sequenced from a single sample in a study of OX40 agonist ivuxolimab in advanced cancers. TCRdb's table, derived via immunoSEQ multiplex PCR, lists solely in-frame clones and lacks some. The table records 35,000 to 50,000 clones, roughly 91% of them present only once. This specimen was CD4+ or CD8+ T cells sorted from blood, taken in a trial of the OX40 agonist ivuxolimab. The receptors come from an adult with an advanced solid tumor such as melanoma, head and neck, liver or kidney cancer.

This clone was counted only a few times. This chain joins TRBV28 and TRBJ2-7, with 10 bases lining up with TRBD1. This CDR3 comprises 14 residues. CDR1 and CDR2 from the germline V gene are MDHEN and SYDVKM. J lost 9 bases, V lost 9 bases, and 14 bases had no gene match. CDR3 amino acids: CASGGGQGILGQYF. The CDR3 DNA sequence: TGTGCCAGTGGTGGGGGACAGGGGATTTTGGGGCAGTACTTC.

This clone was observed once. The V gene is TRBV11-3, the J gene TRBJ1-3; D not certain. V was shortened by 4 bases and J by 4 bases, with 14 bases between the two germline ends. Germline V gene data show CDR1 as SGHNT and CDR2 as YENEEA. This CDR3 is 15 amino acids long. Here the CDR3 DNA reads TGTGCCAGCAGCTATAGAGGCGGGAACGGAAACACCATATATTTT. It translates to CASSYRGGNGNTIYF.

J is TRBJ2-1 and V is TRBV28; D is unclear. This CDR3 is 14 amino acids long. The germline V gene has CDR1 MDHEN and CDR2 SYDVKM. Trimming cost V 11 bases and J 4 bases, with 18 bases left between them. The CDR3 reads CALSGRRRYNEQFF. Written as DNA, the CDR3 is TGTGCCCTTTCCGGGCGGCGGCGGTACAATGAGCAGTTCTTC.

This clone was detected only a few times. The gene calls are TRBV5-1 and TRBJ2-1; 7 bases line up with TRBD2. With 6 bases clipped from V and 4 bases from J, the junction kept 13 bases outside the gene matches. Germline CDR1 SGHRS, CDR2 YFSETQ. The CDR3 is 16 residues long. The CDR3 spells CASTPLGGDGYNEQFF. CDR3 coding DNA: TGCGCCAGCACCCCTTTGGGGGGGGATGGGTACAATGAGCAGTTCTTC. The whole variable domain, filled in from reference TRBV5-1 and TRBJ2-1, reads KAGVTQTPRYLIKTRGQQVTLSCSPISGHRSVSWYQQTPGQGLQFLFEYFSETQRNKGNFPGRFSGRQFSNSRSEMNVSTLELGDSALYLCASTPLGGDGYNEQFFGPGTRLTVL.

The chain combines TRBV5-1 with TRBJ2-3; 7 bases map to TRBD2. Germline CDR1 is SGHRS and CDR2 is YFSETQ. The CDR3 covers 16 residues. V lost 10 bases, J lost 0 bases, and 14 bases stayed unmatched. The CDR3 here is CASGGFAEASTDTQYF. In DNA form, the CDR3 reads TGCGCCTCGGGGGGATTTGCGGAAGCAAGCACAGATACGCAGTATTTT.

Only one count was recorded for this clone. The CDR3 is CASSALTGTSYGYTF. The CDR3 nucleotides are TGTGCCAGCAGTGCGTTGACAGGCACTTCCTATGGCTACACCTTC. V usage is TRBV28 and J usage is TRBJ1-2, with D possibly being TRBD1 (6 bases). This CDR3 has 15 amino acids. Trimming removed 5 bases at V and 4 bases at J, with 17 bases between. From germline, CDR1 is MDHEN and CDR2 SYDVKM.

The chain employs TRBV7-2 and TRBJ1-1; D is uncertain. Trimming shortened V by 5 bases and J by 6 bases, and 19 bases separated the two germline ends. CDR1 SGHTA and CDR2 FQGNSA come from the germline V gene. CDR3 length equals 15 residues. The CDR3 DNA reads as TGTGCCAGCAGCCCCCCCACCGCGAGGAGCCCTGAAGCTTTCTTT. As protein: CASSPPTARSPEAFF.

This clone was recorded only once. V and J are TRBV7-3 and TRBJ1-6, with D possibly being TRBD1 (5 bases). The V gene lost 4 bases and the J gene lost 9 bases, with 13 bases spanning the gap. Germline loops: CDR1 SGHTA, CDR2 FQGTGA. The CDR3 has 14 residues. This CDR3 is CASSSGLRGSPLHF. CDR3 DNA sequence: TGTGCCAGCAGCTCGGGACTTCGCGGTTCACCCCTCCACTTT.

This chain's CDR3 is CASSPDGYANYGYTF. For the CDR3, the DNA is TGTGCCAGCTCACCAGACGGATACGCTAACTATGGCTACACCTTC. The chain carries TRBV18 and TRBJ1-2; D is unclear. The germline V gene has CDR1 KGHSH and CDR2 LQKENI. Trimming pared 2 bases from V and 0 bases from J, leaving 10 bases between. The CDR3 covers 15 residues. Filled out from reference TRBV18 and TRBJ1-2, the complete variable domain reads NAGVMQNPRHLVRRRGQEARLRCSPMKGHSHVYWYRQLPEEGLKFMVYLQKENIIDESGMPKERFSAEFPKEGPSILRIQQVVRGDSAAYFCASSPDGYANYGYTFGSGTRLTVV.

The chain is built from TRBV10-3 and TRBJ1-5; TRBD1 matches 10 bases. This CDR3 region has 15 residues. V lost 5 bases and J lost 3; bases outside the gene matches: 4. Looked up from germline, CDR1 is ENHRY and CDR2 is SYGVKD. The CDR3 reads CAISPGQGNNQPQHF. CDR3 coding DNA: TGTGCCATCAGTCCGGGACAGGGGAACAATCAGCCCCAGCATTTT.

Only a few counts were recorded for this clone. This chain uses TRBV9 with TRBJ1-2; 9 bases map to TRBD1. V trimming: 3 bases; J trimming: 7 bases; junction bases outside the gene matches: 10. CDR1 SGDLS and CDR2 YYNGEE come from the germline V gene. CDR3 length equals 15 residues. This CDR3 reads CASSALGWTGAGYTF. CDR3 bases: TGTGCCAGCAGCGCCCTGGGATGGACAGGGGCTGGCTACACCTTC.

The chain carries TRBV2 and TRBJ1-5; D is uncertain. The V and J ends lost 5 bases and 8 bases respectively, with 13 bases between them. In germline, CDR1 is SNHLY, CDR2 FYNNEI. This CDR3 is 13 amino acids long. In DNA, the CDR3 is TGTGCCAGCAGTCTAGATGGGGAAGAGCCCCAGCATTTT. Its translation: CASSLDGEEPQHF.

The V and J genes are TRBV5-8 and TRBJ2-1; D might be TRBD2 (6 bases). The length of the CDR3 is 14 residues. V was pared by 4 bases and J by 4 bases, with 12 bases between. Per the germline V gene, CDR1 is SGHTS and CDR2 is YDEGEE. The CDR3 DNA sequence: TGTGCCAGCAGCCCCCGGGGACTTTACAATGAGCAGTTCTTC. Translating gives CASSPRGLYNEQFF.

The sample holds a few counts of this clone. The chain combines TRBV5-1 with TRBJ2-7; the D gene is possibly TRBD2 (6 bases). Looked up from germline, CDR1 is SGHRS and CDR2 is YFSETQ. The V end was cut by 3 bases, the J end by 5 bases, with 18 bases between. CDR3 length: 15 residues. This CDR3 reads CASSSERLGSHEQYF. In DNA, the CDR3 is TGCGCCAGCAGCTCGGAGAGACTAGGGAGCCACGAGCAGTACTTC.

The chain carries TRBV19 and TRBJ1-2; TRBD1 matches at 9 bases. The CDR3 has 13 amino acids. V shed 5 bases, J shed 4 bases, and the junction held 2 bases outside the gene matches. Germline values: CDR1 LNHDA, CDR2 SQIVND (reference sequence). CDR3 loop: CASSPTGGYGYTF. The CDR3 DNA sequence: TGTGCCAGTAGTCCGACAGGGGGCTATGGCTACACCTTC.

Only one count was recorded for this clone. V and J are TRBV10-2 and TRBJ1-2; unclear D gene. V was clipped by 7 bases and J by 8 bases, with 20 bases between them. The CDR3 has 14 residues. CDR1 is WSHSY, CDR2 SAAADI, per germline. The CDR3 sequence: CASTVGWGFQGYTF. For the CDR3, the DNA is TGCGCCAGCACCGTAGGTTGGGGATTTCAAGGCTACACCTTC.

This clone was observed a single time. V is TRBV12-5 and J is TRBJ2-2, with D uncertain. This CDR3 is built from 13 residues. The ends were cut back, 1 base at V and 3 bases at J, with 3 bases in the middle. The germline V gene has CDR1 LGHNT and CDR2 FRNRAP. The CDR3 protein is CASGLDYTGELFF. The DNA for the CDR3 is TGTGCTAGTGGTTTGGACTACACCGGGGAGCTGTTTTTT.

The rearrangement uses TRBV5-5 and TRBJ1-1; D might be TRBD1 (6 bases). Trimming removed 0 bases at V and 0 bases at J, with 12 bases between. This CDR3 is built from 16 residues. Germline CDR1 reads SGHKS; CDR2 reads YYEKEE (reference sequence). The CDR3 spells CASSLARQVMNTEAFF. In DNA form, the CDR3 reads TGTGCCAGCAGCTTGGCGAGACAGGTCATGAACACTGAAGCTTTCTTT.

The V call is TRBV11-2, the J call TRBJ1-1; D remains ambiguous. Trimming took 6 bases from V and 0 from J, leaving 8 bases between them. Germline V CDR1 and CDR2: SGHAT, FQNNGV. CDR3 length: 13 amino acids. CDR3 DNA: TGTGCCAGCAGTCCCAACCTGAACACTGAAGCTTTCTTT. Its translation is CASSPNLNTEAFF.

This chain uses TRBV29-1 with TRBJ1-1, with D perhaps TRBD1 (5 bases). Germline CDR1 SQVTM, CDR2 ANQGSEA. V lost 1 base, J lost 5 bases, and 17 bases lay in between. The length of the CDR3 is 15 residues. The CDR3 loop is CSVEGWRVGETEAFF. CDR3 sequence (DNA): TGCAGCGTTGAAGGGTGGCGCGTGGGGGAGACTGAAGCTTTCTTT.

The CDR3 nucleotides read TGCGCCAGCAGCTTGCCCTCGGGTCTCTATGGCTACACCTTC. Translated, it gives CASSLPSGLYGYTF. This rearrangement joins TRBV5-1 to TRBJ1-2; D is unclear. Deletions cut 1 base from V and 4 bases from J, with 11 bases between. The length of the CDR3 is 14 residues. CDR1 and CDR2 (germline): SGHRS, YFSETQ.

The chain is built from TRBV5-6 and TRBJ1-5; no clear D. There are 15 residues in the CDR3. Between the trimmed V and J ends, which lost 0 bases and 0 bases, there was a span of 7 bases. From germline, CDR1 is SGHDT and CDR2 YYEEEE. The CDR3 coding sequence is TGTGCCAGCAGCTTGGAAGGGTATAGCAATCAGCCCCAGCATTTT. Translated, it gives CASSLEGYSNQPQHF.

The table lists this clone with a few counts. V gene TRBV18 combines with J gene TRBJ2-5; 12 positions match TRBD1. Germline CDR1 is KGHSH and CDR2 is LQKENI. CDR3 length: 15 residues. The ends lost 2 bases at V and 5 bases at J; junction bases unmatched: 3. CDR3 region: CASSPGTGGWETQYF. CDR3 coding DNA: TGTGCCAGCTCACCAGGGACAGGGGGCTGGGAGACCCAGTACTTC.

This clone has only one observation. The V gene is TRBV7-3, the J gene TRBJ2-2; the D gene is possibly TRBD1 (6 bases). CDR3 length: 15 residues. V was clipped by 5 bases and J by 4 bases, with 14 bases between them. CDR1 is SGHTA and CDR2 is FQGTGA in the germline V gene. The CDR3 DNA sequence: TGTGCCAGCAGCCCGAGCAGGGGCCCCACCGGGGAGCTGTTTTTT. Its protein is CASSPSRGPTGELFF.

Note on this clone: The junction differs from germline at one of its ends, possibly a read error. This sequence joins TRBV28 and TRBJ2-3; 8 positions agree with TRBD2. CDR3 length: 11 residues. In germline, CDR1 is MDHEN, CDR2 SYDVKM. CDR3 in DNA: TGTGCCAGCAGTTTACGGGAGACTAGCGACTTT. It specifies CASSLRETSDF.

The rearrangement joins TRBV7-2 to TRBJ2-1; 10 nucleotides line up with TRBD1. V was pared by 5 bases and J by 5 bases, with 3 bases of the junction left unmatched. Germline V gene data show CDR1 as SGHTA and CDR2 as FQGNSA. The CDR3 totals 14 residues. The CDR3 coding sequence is TGTGCCAGCAGCGCCGGGACAGGGGACAATGAGCAGTTCTTC. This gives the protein CASSAGTGDNEQFF.

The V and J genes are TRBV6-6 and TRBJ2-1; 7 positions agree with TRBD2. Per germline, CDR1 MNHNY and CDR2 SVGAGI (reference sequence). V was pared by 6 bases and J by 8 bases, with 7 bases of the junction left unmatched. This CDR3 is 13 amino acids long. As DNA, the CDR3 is TGTGCCAGCAGGAGGGGAGGGGTAGATGAGCAGTTCTTC. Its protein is CASRRGGVDEQFF.

DNA of the CDR3: TGTGCCATCAGTGAGTCGAGAGCTACAACCGAGCAGTACTTC. It codes for CAISESRATTEQYF. The chain recombines TRBV10-3 with TRBJ2-7; D is ambiguous. CDR3 length: 14 amino acids. The germline V gene encodes CDR1 ENHRY and CDR2 SYGVKD. V gave up 0 bases and J gave up 6 bases, with 12 bases separating them.

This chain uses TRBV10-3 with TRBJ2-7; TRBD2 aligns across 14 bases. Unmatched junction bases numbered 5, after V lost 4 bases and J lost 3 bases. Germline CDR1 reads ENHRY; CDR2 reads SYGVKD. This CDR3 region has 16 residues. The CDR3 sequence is CAISVFGTSGGYEQYF. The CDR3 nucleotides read TGTGCCATCAGTGTCTTCGGGACTAGCGGGGGCTACGAGCAGTACTTC.

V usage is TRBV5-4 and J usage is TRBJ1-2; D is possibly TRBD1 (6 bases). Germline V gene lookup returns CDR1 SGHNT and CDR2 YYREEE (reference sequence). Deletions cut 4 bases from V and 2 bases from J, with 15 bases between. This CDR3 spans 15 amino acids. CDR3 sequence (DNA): TGTGCCAGCAGCAGTCGGACAGAAGCCAACTATGGCTACACCTTC. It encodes CASSSRTEANYGYTF.

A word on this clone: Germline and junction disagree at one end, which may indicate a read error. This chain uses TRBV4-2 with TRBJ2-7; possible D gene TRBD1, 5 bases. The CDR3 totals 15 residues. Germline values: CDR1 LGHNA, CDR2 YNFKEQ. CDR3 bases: TGTGCCAGCAGCCAAGATCTGATTAGTGGGGCCCTTTCTCACTTC. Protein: CASSQDLISGALSHF.

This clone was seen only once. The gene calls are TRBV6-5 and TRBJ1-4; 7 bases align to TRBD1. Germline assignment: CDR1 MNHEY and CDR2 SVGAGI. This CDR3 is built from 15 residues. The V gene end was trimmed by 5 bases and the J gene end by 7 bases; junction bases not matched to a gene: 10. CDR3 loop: CASSLQTGNVEKLFF. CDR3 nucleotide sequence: TGTGCCAGCAGTCTTCAGACAGGGAATGTTGAAAAACTGTTTTTT.